This T cell receptor beta chain was sequenced during a study of cytomegalovirus exposure and HLA in healthy donors. The CDR3 totals 12 residues. Germline CDR1 MNHNY, CDR2 SVGAGI (reference sequence). Trimming stripped 6 bases from V and 4 bases from J, with 10 bases between. Note on this clone: This specimen includes other DNA sequences encoding the same CDR3.

Donors had nominal health at sampling but likely had unrecorded immune exposures. PCR involved 60 Vbeta and 13 Jbeta primers. Clones were sequenced by immunoSEQ multiplex PCR, and TCRdb holds only the in-frame ones, with some missing. The sample lists roughly 120,000 clones; under 90% were seen once. This chain connects TRBV6-6 to TRBJ2-7; perhaps TRBD1 as D (6 bases). The TCR comes from a woman aged 25 to 45 in good health and CMV-seronegative. Sequencing was carried out using PBMCs. The CDR3 nucleotides read TGTGCCAGCAGCAACAGGGATTACGAGCAGTACTTC. Protein: CASSNRDYEQYF.